This paragraph covers one TCR beta chain sequence. Its cognate antigen is unknown. V trimming: 5 bases; J trimming: 5 bases; junction bases outside the gene matches: 5. The CDR3 loop spans 14 amino acids. The germline V gene has CDR1 MNHNS and CDR2 SASEGT. This specimen belongs to a study of cytomegalovirus exposure and HLA in healthy donors. Study-wide results and limits: V- and J-gene trimming in TCR beta was tied to a missense DCLRE1C variant by an analysis performed later.

PCR involved 60 Vbeta and 13 Jbeta primers. Generated by immunoSEQ multiplex PCR, the TCRdb table keeps only in-frame clones and is missing some. The sample has 150,000 to 200,000 clones; about 65% are singletons. This clonotype was sampled from a man aged 40-50 years in good health and CMV-seropositive. The material sequenced was PBMCs. V is TRBV6-1 and J is TRBJ2-5; 10 nucleotides match TRBD2. The chain's CDR3 is CASSSGGAWETQYF. Here the CDR3 DNA reads TGTGCCAGCAGTAGCGGGGGGGCATGGGAGACCCAGTACTTC.